Shown below are 15 T cell receptor beta chains from a single sample sequenced in a study of blood T cell repertoires in COVID-19. The method was immunoSEQ multiplex PCR; TCRdb's version includes in-frame clones alone and lacks a portion of them. This sample has 200,000 or so clones; roughly nine tenths occur once, and the top ten carry around 2.3%. Sample: peripheral blood. Every receptor here comes from a man aged 65 to 85 with active or convalescent COVID-19.

The rearrangement links TRBV30 to TRBJ1-3; D unresolved. V shed 1 base and J shed 0 bases, with 10 bases lying between them. The CDR3 covers 15 residues. The germline V gene encodes CDR1 GTSNPN and CDR2 SVGIG (reference sequence). The CDR3, as DNA: TGTGCCTGGAGTGATCCGCATAGCTCTGGAAACACCATATATTTT. As protein: CAWSDPHSSGNTIYF.

The chain combines TRBV25-1 with TRBJ2-1; D is perhaps TRBD1 (6 bases). Trimming removed 4 bases from V and 8 bases from J, with 6 bases in between. This CDR3 is 11 amino acids long. Per germline, CDR1 MGHDK and CDR2 SYGVNS. CDR3 protein: CASSAGDEQFF. For the CDR3, the DNA is TGTGCCAGCAGTGCAGGGGATGAGCAGTTCTTC.

The rearrangement joins TRBV7-8 to TRBJ2-7, with 7 bases that match TRBD2. Germline V lookup: CDR1 SGHVS, CDR2 FQNEAQ. Germline trimming cut 3 bases from V and 3 bases from J; bases unmatched to any gene: 11. This CDR3 contains 16 residues. The CDR3 here is CASSFLKSGTDYEQYF. The CDR3 coding sequence is TGTGCCAGCAGCTTTCTTAAAAGCGGGACGGACTACGAGCAGTACTTC.

The chain links TRBV7-2 to TRBJ2-7, with 10 nucleotides matching TRBD2. This CDR3 contains 16 residues. Germline assignment: CDR1 SGHTA and CDR2 FQGNSA. The V gene end was trimmed by 5 bases and the J gene end by 4 bases; junction bases not matched to a gene: 11. The CDR3 DNA sequence: TGTGCCAGCAGCACCAAGACTAGCGGGTTTAGTTACGAGCAGTACTTC. Protein sequence: CASSTKTSGFSYEQYF.

V usage is TRBV7-8 and J usage is TRBJ2-3; 10 nucleotides agree with TRBD2. The CDR3 loop spans 19 amino acids. Trimming cost V 4 bases and J 1 base; bases outside gene matches: 14. Germline V lookup: CDR1 SGHVS, CDR2 FQNEAQ. CDR3 nucleotide sequence: TGTGCCAGCAGCTCCCCCGCTAGCGGGAGAGGGACGGGCACAGATACGCAGTATTTT. Translating gives CASSSPASGRGTGTDTQYF.

This rearrangement joins TRBV2 to TRBJ2-5; 7 positions agree with TRBD2. This CDR3 is built from 14 residues. V lost 7 bases to trimming and J lost 5 bases; unmatched junction nucleotides: 10. Germline lookup yields CDR1 SNHLY and CDR2 FYNNEI. The CDR3 DNA reads as TGTGCCAGCACCTTGGGTTCCGGGAGGGAGACCCAGTACTTC. It specifies CASTLGSGRETQYF.

The J gene is TRBJ2-5, the V gene TRBV7-9, with 9 bases aligning to TRBD2. This CDR3 contains 15 residues. Germline V gives CDR1 SEHNR, CDR2 FQNEAQ (reference sequence). With V trimmed by 4 bases and J by 2 bases, 5 bases remained unmatched. The CDR3 DNA follows: TGTGCCAGCAGCTGGAATAGCGGGGGACAAGAGACCCAGTACTTC. It is translated as CASSWNSGGQETQYF.

The DNA of the CDR3 is TGCAGCCCACTAGCGGAAGATACCGGGGAGCTGTTTTTT. Amino acids: CSPLAEDTGELFF. The gene calls are TRBV29-1 and TRBJ2-2; 8 bases align to TRBD2. Looked up from germline, CDR1 is SQVTM and CDR2 is ANQGSEA. Trimming removed 8 bases from V and 5 bases from J; junction bases left unmatched: 7. CDR3 length equals 13 residues.

This clone was observed once. This rearrangement joins TRBV6-2 or TRBV6-3 to TRBJ1-2, with D uncertain. V was cut by 5 bases and J by 4 bases, with 14 bases left in between. The CDR3 covers 14 residues. Germline CDR1 is MNHEY and CDR2 is SVGEGT. CDR3 bases: TGTGCCAGCAGTCACCTGCGGGAACGCTATGGCTACACCTTC. Amino acids: CASSHLRERYGYTF.

This rearrangement joins TRBV28 to TRBJ2-7; D is perhaps TRBD2 (6 bases). V was shortened by 1 base and J by 6 bases, with 19 bases between the two germline ends. From germline, CDR1 is MDHEN and CDR2 SYDVKM. The CDR3 totals 16 residues. In DNA, the CDR3 is TGTGCCAGCAGTTTATCTCCGGGAGTCCAGCCCGGCGAGCAGTACTTC. Residues: CASSLSPGVQPGEQYF.

Only one count was recorded for this clone. The V gene is TRBV10-2, the J gene TRBJ2-2; TRBD2 agrees at 9 bases. CDR1 WSHSY and CDR2 SAAADI come from the germline V gene. There are 15 residues in the CDR3. Trimming at V came to 7 bases and at J to 6 bases, leaving 9 bases not matched to a gene. Here the CDR3 DNA reads TGCGCCAGCAATTTTGCGGGGGGGCCTTCCGGGGAGCTGTTTTTT. The encoded protein is CASNFAGGPSGELFF.

This clone was counted once. The chain links TRBV19 to TRBJ2-1; 7 positions agree with TRBD2. This CDR3 contains 11 residues. The V gene end was trimmed by 11 bases and the J gene end by 3 bases; junction bases not matched to a gene: 1. CDR1 is LNHDA, CDR2 SQIVND, per germline (reference sequence). The CDR3 reads CAGGDYNEQFF. The CDR3 region has the DNA TGTGCCGGGGGGGACTACAATGAGCAGTTCTTC. Complete variable domain (other parts from reference TRBV19 and TRBJ2-1): DGGITQSPKYLFRKEGQNVTLSCEQNLNHDAMYWYRQDPGQGLRLIYYSQIVNDFQKGDIAEGYSVSREKKESFPLTVTSAQKNPTAFYLCAGGDYNEQFFGPGTRLTVL.

This sequence joins TRBV11-2 and TRBJ2-3; the match to TRBD2 covers 8 bases. The trim removed 5 bases at V and 1 base at J, leaving 2 bases unmatched. The CDR3 is 14 residues long. CDR1 and CDR2 (germline): SGHAT, FQNNGV. CDR3 in DNA: TGTGCCAGCAGCACGGGAGGGGGCACAGATACGCAGTATTTT. It translates to CASSTGGGTDTQYF.

V and J are TRBV6-6 and TRBJ2-3; D gene ambiguous. Trimming took off 6 bases at V and 2 bases at J, with 15 bases between the two ends. The CDR3 is 15 amino acids. Germline loops: CDR1 MNHNY, CDR2 SVGAGI (reference sequence). The DNA for the CDR3 is TGTGCCAGCAGGCCAGACGCGCAGGCCACAGATACGCAGTATTTT. Translation: CASRPDAQATDTQYF.

The chain couples TRBV5-6 to TRBJ1-1; a weak D match, TRBD1 (5 bases). The V and J ends lost 2 bases and 3 bases respectively, with 20 bases between them. The CDR3 sequence is 17 residues long. Germline V gene data show CDR1 as SGHDT and CDR2 as YYEEEE. CDR3 sequence: CASSFFRWVLGDTEAFF. CDR3 in DNA: TGTGCCAGCAGCTTTTTTCGATGGGTTTTAGGGGACACTGAAGCTTTCTTT.